A selection of T cell receptor beta chains follows, all from one sample in a study of human T cells and chemical hapten exposure. TCRdb fed the 5' RACE reads into MiXCR, producing one record per CDR3 protein. This sample has 110,000 or so distinct CDR3 sequences, with approximately 19% found just once. These receptors all stem from a human donor in good health. The CDR3 runs from the conserved cysteine through the conserved F or W. The order of the fields is clone size, V gene, D gene, J gene, CDR3 DNA, CDR3 protein. A D gene is named only where the DNA matches it firmly. Clone size appears in some rows only: once, few, many, or a class for an expanded clone.

clone_size: few
v_call: TRBV10-3
d_call: TRBD2
j_call: TRBJ2-3
cdr3_nt: TGTGCCATCGCCCGATCGGGAGGGGACCCAGATACGCAGTATTTT
cdr3_aa: CAIARSGGDPDTQYF

clone_size: few
v_call: TRBV20-1
d_call: NA
j_call: TRBJ1-5
cdr3_nt: TGCAGTCCAAGGGCCAGGGAAGGCAATCAGCCCCAGCATTTT
cdr3_aa: CSPRAREGNQPQHF

clone_size: few
v_call: TRBV2
d_call: TRBD1
j_call: TRBJ1-5
cdr3_nt: TGTGCCAGCAGAAACAACGAGGGTTGGACAGGGGGGATTCAGCCCCAGCATTTT
cdr3_aa: CASRNNEGWTGGIQPQHF

clone_size: many
v_call: TRBV29-1
d_call: TRBD1
j_call: TRBJ1-1
cdr3_nt: TGCAGCGGGACAGGGAGGGAGCGGACTGAAGCTTTCTTT
cdr3_aa: CSGTGRERTEAFF

clone_size: many
v_call: TRBV7-2
d_call: TRBD2
j_call: TRBJ2-3
cdr3_nt: TGTGCCAGCAGCCCGGGAGGGGAGGGTGGTGATACGCAGTATTTT
cdr3_aa: CASSPGGEGGDTQYF

clone_size: NA
v_call: TRBV6-6
d_call: NA
j_call: TRBJ2-3
cdr3_nt: TGTGCCAGCAGTTTCGGGACATTCCTTGGCACAGATACGCAGTATTTT
cdr3_aa: CASSFGTFLGTDTQYF

clone_size: few
v_call: TRBV6-5
d_call: NA
j_call: TRBJ2-7
cdr3_nt: TGTGCCAGCAGTTACGGACGGCAGGGCGCGAGTAGCTACGAGCAGTACTTC
cdr3_aa: CASSYGRQGASSYEQYF

clone_size: NA
v_call: TRBV29-1
d_call: NA
j_call: TRBJ1-2
cdr3_nt: TGCAGCGTTGAACCCGACAAAAGCTATGGCTACACCTTC
cdr3_aa: CSVEPDKSYGYTF

clone_size: many
v_call: TRBV28
d_call: TRBD1
j_call: TRBJ2-7
cdr3_nt: TGTGCCAGCAGCCGCCTAGGACAGGCCTACGAGCAGTACTTC
cdr3_aa: CASSRLGQAYEQYF

clone_size: few
v_call: TRBV13
d_call: NA
j_call: TRBJ1-1
cdr3_nt: TGTGCCAGCAACTGGGGACCTACCACGCCTGAAGCTTTCTTT
cdr3_aa: CASNWGPTTPEAFF

clone_size: NA
v_call: TRBV12-3/TRBV12-4
d_call: NA
j_call: TRBJ1-1
cdr3_nt: TGTGCCAGCAATCCAAGGGCCCCTGGAGGCACTGAAGCTTTCTTT
cdr3_aa: CASNPRAPGGTEAFF

clone_size: NA
v_call: TRBV19
d_call: NA
j_call: TRBJ2-5
cdr3_nt: TGTGCCAGTAGTAGCCCGGGGACGGCCCGAGAGACCCAGTACTTC
cdr3_aa: CASSSPGTARETQYF

clone_size: few
v_call: TRBV5-1
d_call: TRBD2
j_call: TRBJ2-1
cdr3_nt: TGCGCCAGCACACTCCCGCCGGGACTAGCGGGCAGCTCCTACAATGAGCAGTTCTTC
cdr3_aa: CASTLPPGLAGSSYNEQFF